The TCR beta chain under discussion was sequenced for a study of blood T cell repertoires in COVID-19. V lost 5 bases to trimming and J lost 0 bases; unmatched junction nucleotides: 17. The CDR3 runs to 18 residues. Germline lookup yields CDR1 GTSNPN and CDR2 SVGIG (reference sequence). Using immunoSEQ multiplex PCR, the repertoire was profiled, and TCRdb retains in-frame clones only, with some absent. The data show about 130,000 clones, around 79% seen once. The receptor's source is a woman in her 70s with COVID-19, enrolled during active disease. The sequencing sample was made of peripheral blood. The chain couples TRBV30 to TRBJ1-2; TRBD1 matches 8 bases. CDR3 protein: CAWERLIPGQATNYGYTF. CDR3 bases: TGTGCCTGGGAGAGACTTATTCCGGGACAGGCCACTAACTATGGCTACACCTTC.